One sample yielded the 13 T cell receptor beta chains listed below, sequenced in a study of identical twins. TCRdb called the 5' RACE reads again in MiXCR, with one record for every CDR3 protein. The top ten hold 4% to 5.5% of the sample, which has 650,000 to 750,000 distinct CDR3 sequences, 21% seen once. This sample was shared with a second study, whose subject was T cells expressing NK-cell markers.

Sequencing was performed on PBMCs. The receptor source for this set is a woman aged 18-35 years in good health.

The chain couples TRBV12-3 or TRBV12-4 to TRBJ2-2; possible D gene TRBD2, 5 bases. Trimming removed 1 base at V and 6 bases at J, with 12 bases between. This CDR3 is built from 15 residues. CDR3 sequence reads: CASSLGLARAGELFF. The CDR3 DNA is TGTGCCAGCAGTTTAGGGCTAGCCAGAGCCGGGGAGCTGTTTTTT.

The chain employs TRBV20-1 and TRBJ2-1; TRBD2 matches at 11 bases. The CDR3 runs 16 residues. J gave up 0 bases and V 6 bases, and 7 bases lay outside the gene matches. The germline CDR1 and CDR2 sequences are DFQATT and SNEGSKA (reference sequence). The CDR3 sequence is CSAEPGLAGSYNEQFF. CDR3 bases: TGCAGTGCGGAGCCCGGACTAGCGGGCTCCTACAATGAGCAGTTCTTC.

This clonotype was seen a handful of times. The chain joins TRBV20-1 to TRBJ1-5; D possibly corresponds to TRBD1 (5 bases). CDR3 length: 13 amino acids. Trimming took off 6 bases at V and 5 bases at J, with 14 bases between the two ends. In germline, CDR1 is DFQATT, CDR2 SNEGSKA (reference sequence). The CDR3, as DNA: TGCAGTGCGCGCAGCGTAGGGGATCAGCCCCAGCATTTT. Protein product: CSARSVGDQPQHF.

The chain uses TRBV27 and TRBJ2-7; D may match TRBD1 or TRBD2 (6 bases each). V lost 5 bases to trimming and J lost 3 bases, with 20 bases between them. The CDR3 runs 16 residues. CDR1 and CDR2 (germline): MNHEY, SMNVEV (reference sequence). The CDR3 bases are TGTGCCAGCAGTCCCTCTCCCGCGGGACACCTCTACGAGCAGTACTTC. It is translated as CASSPSPAGHLYEQYF.

The chain couples TRBV4-3 to TRBJ2-1; the match to TRBD2 covers 9 bases. The trim removed 3 bases at V and 7 bases at J, leaving 13 bases unmatched. This CDR3 has 17 residues. Germline CDR1 and CDR2: LGHNA and YSLEER. CDR3 protein: CASSHVAGEARENEQFF. As DNA, the CDR3 is TGCGCCAGCAGCCATGTAGCGGGAGAGGCCAGGGAAAATGAGCAGTTCTTC.

This clonotype was detected many times. V and J are TRBV12-3 or TRBV12-4 and TRBJ2-5; weak D call: TRBD1 (6 bases). The germline V and J ends were trimmed by 3 bases and 2 bases, with 10 bases remaining between them. The CDR3 contains 14 residues. As DNA, the CDR3 is TGTGCCAGCAGTTTGGACAGCGTACAAGAGACCCAGTACTTC. It yields the protein CASSLDSVQETQYF.

This clonotype has just a few counts. The chain links TRBV11-2 to TRBJ2-7, with D possibly matching TRBD2 (6 bases). The V and J ends lost 3 bases and 1 base respectively, with 19 bases between them. The CDR3 runs to 17 residues. Germline lookup yields CDR1 SGHAT and CDR2 FQNNGV. Here the CDR3 DNA reads TGTGCCAGCAGCTTGGACCGAACTTCCCGGGAGTCCTACGAGCAGTACTTC. It encodes CASSLDRTSRESYEQYF.

The chain employs TRBV20-1 and TRBJ2-3; 12 bases are a match to TRBD2. The CDR3 is 15 amino acids. CDR1 is DFQATT and CDR2 is SNEGSKA in the germline V gene (reference sequence). Trimming removed 5 bases from V and 1 base from J; junction bases left unmatched: 4. CDR3: CSAPGLAGRTDTQYF. The CDR3, as DNA: TGCAGTGCTCCAGGACTAGCGGGGCGCACAGATACGCAGTATTTT.

There are a few counts of this clonotype. This could be a read error, since a much larger clone is one nucleotide away. V gene TRBV28 combines with J gene TRBJ1-1, with D unclear. Germline V lookup: CDR1 MDHEN, CDR2 SYDVKM. The CDR3 runs to 13 residues. V shed 4 bases and J shed 4 bases, with 10 bases lying between them. The CDR3 region has the DNA TGTGCCAGCAGTTACTCAGTGAGCACTGAAGCTTTCTTT. It translates to CASSYSVSTEAFF.

This rearrangement joins TRBV6-5 to TRBJ1-2; D perhaps matches TRBD1 (5 bases). This CDR3 region has 14 residues. V lost 0 bases to trimming and J lost 8 bases, with 13 bases between them. Germline V gene lookup returns CDR1 MNHEY and CDR2 SVGAGI. CDR3 coding DNA: TGTGCCAGCAGTTACTCGTCCCAGGGCGGAGGCTACACCTTC. This encodes CASSYSSQGGGYTF.

This clonotype appeared many times. V and J are TRBV29-1 and TRBJ2-7; TRBD2 matches 10 bases. The CDR3 sequence is 15 residues long. After removal of 0 bases from V and 1 base from J, the junction contained 3 bases not matched to a gene. Germline V CDR1 and CDR2: SQVTM, ANQGSEA. The CDR3 protein is CSVEDPLAGSYEQYF. DNA of the CDR3: TGCAGCGTTGAAGACCCACTAGCGGGGTCCTACGAGCAGTACTTC.

The sample holds a few counts of this clonotype. The chain couples TRBV20-1 to TRBJ1-1; no definite D call. From germline, CDR1 is DFQATT and CDR2 SNEGSKA (reference sequence). Trimming removed 3 bases from V and 3 bases from J, with 5 bases in between. The CDR3 length is 11 residues. CDR3 DNA: TGCAGTGCTAGTATTCACACTGAAGCTTTCTTT. Amino acids: CSASIHTEAFF.

This clonotype was seen a few times. V gene TRBV12-3 or TRBV12-4 combines with J gene TRBJ1-5, with D perhaps TRBD1 (5 bases). Trimming left V 3 bases short and J 2 bases short, with 14 bases between. CDR3 length: 16 residues. This CDR3 reads CASSLRGRGGNQPQHF. For the CDR3, the DNA is TGTGCCAGCAGTTTGAGGGGAAGAGGAGGCAATCAGCCCCAGCATTTT.